The 31 T cell receptor beta chains reported below all come from one sample, sequenced in a study of CD8 T cells in ankylosing spondylitis. TCRdb re-analysed the 5' RACE reads in MiXCR, keeping a single row per CDR3 protein. Of approximately 300,000 distinct CDR3 sequences listed, over 15% were seen once; the top ten hold less than 9.5%. Specimen: blood, either unsorted or a sorted T cell fraction (not recorded which). These receptors came from a male donor with ankylosing spondylitis or in good health (not recorded which).

This chain links TRBV2 with TRBJ2-3; 10 bases fit TRBD2. CDR1 and CDR2 from the germline V gene are SNHLY and FYNNEI. The CDR3 covers 18 residues. V lost 6 bases, J lost 3 bases, and 15 bases stayed unmatched. CDR3 protein: CASSRLAGGHVGTDTQYF. CDR3 bases: TGTGCCAGCAGCCGATTAGCGGGAGGCCACGTTGGGACAGATACGCAGTATTTT.

Remarks on this clonotype: One junction end disagrees with the germline gene, perhaps due to a read error. The chain uses TRBV5-1 and TRBJ2-1; D not resolved. CDR1 SGHRS and CDR2 YFSETQ come from the germline V gene. The length of the CDR3 is 17 residues. In DNA, the CDR3 is TGCGCCAGCAGCTTGGTTCTTCAGGTTAGCTCCTACAATGAGCAGCTCTTC. Its protein is CASSLVLQVSSYNEQLF. The full variable domain, completed using reference TRBV5-1 and TRBJ2-1, is KAGVTQTPRYLIKTRGQQVTLSCSPISGHRSVSWYQQTPGQGLQFLFEYFSETQRNKGNFPGRFSGRQFSNSRSEMNVSTLELGDSALYLCASSLVLQVSSYNEQLFGPGTRLTVL.

This clonotype occurred a few times. V usage is TRBV7-8 and J usage is TRBJ2-7; D remains unclear. Looked up from germline, CDR1 is SGHVS and CDR2 is FQNEAQ. The CDR3 is 13 amino acids. In DNA form, the CDR3 reads TGTGCCAGCAGTTTAGACTTGGGGTACGAGCAGTACGTC. Amino acid sequence: CASSLDLGYEQYV.

The genes are TRBV12-3 or TRBV12-4 and TRBJ2-1; TRBD2 matches at 9 bases. V dropped 7 bases and J dropped 10; count of bases not matched to a gene: 17. The CDR3 runs 16 residues. The CDR3 DNA sequence: TGTGCCAGCACTCCTCGGGGGGCGGGAGGGCCAAGGGAGCAGTTCTTC. Translating it yields CASTPRGAGGPREQFF.

V and J are TRBV10-3 and TRBJ1-2, with 9 positions matching TRBD1. V lost 2 bases and J lost 2; bases outside the gene matches: 6. Per germline, CDR1 ENHRY and CDR2 SYGVKD. CDR3 length: 16 amino acids. The CDR3 region has the DNA TGTGCCATCAGTGAGGGTCCCGGGACAGGGAACTATGGCTACACCTTC. It translates to CAISEGPGTGNYGYTF.

The V call is TRBV5-1, the J call TRBJ2-5, with unresolved D. CDR3 length: 14 amino acids. Trimming removed 0 bases from V and 3 bases from J, with 9 bases in between. CDR1 is SGHRS, CDR2 YFSETQ, per germline. The CDR3 sequence: CASSLAGQEETQYF. CDR3 bases: TGCGCCAGCAGCTTGGCCGGGCAGGAAGAGACCCAGTACTTC. The variable domain in full, completed from reference TRBV5-1 and TRBJ2-5, reads KAGVTQTPRYLIKTRGQQVTLSCSPISGHRSVSWYQQTPGQGLQFLFEYFSETQRNKGNFPGRFSGRQFSNSRSEMNVSTLELGDSALYLCASSLAGQEETQYFGPGTRLLVL.

This chain links TRBV20-1 with TRBJ2-7, with 11 bases matching TRBD2. CDR3 length: 14 amino acids. The germline CDR1 and CDR2 sequences are DFQATT and SNEGSKA (reference sequence). The V gene end was trimmed by 3 bases and the J gene end by 3 bases; junction bases not matched to a gene: 4. This CDR3 reads CSASPLAGGYEQYV. CDR3 in DNA: TGCAGTGCTAGTCCCCTAGCGGGAGGCTACGAGCAGTACGTC.

This clonotype was seen at least ten times. This chain links TRBV4-2 with TRBJ2-7; 15 bases match TRBD2. Germline V gene data show CDR1 as LGHNA and CDR2 as YNFKEQ. The CDR3 loop spans 17 amino acids. With 3 bases clipped from V and 6 bases from J, the junction kept 9 bases outside the gene matches. CDR3 nucleotide sequence: TGTGCCAGCAGCCAGGGACTAGCGGGGGGACCCGGCTCCGAGCAGTACGTC. It specifies CASSQGLAGGPGSEQYV.

At least ten counts were recorded for this clonotype. CDR3 DNA sequence: TGTGCCACCAGCAGAGATCCAAACGGTGCAGATACGCAGTATTTT. It is translated as CATSRDPNGADTQYF. This chain joins TRBV15 and TRBJ2-3, with D unclear. Germline V gives CDR1 LNHNV, CDR2 YYDKDF (reference sequence). With 0 bases removed from V and 4 bases from J, the gap between germline ends came to 11 bases. The CDR3 extends over 15 amino acids.

This clonotype was seen a few times. V is TRBV28 and J is TRBJ2-1; D remains ambiguous. Germline V gene lookup returns CDR1 MDHEN and CDR2 SYDVKM. This CDR3 has 17 residues. Deletions cut 4 bases from V and 7 bases from J, with 23 bases between. CDR3 sequence (DNA): TGTGCCAGCAGTTCGTTCTTCGCCATGCCCGACGGGAATGAGCAGTTCTTC. It encodes CASSSFFAMPDGNEQFF.

The sample holds a few counts of this clonotype. In DNA form, the CDR3 reads TGTGCCAGCAGCTTAGACGGACCCTATGGCTACACCTTC. Its translation is CASSLDGPYGYTF. V is TRBV7-3 and J is TRBJ1-2; D not certain. Germline lookup yields CDR1 SGHTA and CDR2 FQGTGA. The CDR3 totals 13 residues. V lost 2 bases to trimming and J lost 4 bases, with 8 bases between them.

This chain connects TRBV14 to TRBJ2-1; 7 nucleotides agree with TRBD2. V shed 1 base, J shed 3 bases, and the junction held 6 bases outside the gene matches. Germline values: CDR1 SGHDN, CDR2 FVKESK. CDR3 size: 16 residues. The CDR3 nucleotides read TGTGCCAGCAGCCAAGTGGCCAGGACTAGCTACAATGAGCAGTTCTTC. Its translation: CASSQVARTSYNEQFF.

CDR3 bases: TGTGCCAGCAGCTCGGGTGGGGGGGATCAGCCCCAGCATTTT. Encoded protein: CASSSGGGDQPQHF. The rearrangement joins TRBV7-6 to TRBJ1-5; D is perhaps TRBD1 (5 bases). CDR3 length equals 14 residues. Germline loops: CDR1 SGHVS, CDR2 FNYEAQ. V lost 4 bases to trimming and J lost 5 bases, with 12 bases between them. Drawing the rest from reference TRBV7-6 and TRBJ1-5, the complete variable domain is GAGVSQSPRYKVTKRGQDVALRCDPISGHVSLYWYRQALGQGPEFLTYFNYEAQQDKSGLPNDRFSAERPEGSISTLTIQRTEQRDSAMYRCASSSGGGDQPQHFGDGTRLSIL.

The table lists this clonotype with a few counts. V gene TRBV9 combines with J gene TRBJ1-5; possible D gene TRBD1, 6 bases. This CDR3 contains 14 residues. Germline V gene data show CDR1 as SGDLS and CDR2 as YYNGEE. The V end lost 4 bases, the J end lost 6 bases, and 14 bases lay between the germline ends. CDR3 in amino acids: CASSPGGASQPQHF. The CDR3 DNA reads TGTGCCAGCAGCCCTGGGGGGGCTAGTCAGCCCCAGCATTTT. Drawing the rest from reference TRBV9 and TRBJ1-5, the complete variable domain is DSGVTQTPKHLITATGQRVTLRCSPRSGDLSVYWYQQSLDQGLQFLIQYYNGEERAKGNILERFSAQQFPDLHSELNLSSLELGDSALYFCASSPGGASQPQHFGDGTRLSIL.

This chain links TRBV20-1 with TRBJ2-7, with no clear D. This CDR3 region has 12 residues. V was shortened by 5 bases and J by 2 bases, with 10 bases between the two germline ends. Looked up from germline, CDR1 is DFQATT and CDR2 is SNEGSKA (reference sequence). The CDR3 DNA sequence: TGCAGTGCTGGTTCAGGACCCTACGAGCAGTACGTC. Amino acids: CSAGSGPYEQYV.

The chain joins TRBV6-2 or TRBV6-3 to TRBJ2-7; TRBD1 aligns across 7 bases. J lost 5 bases, V lost 2 bases, and 9 bases had no gene match. This CDR3 is built from 15 residues. The germline V gene has CDR1 MNHEY and CDR2 SVGEGT. CDR3: CASSYGGRGGDEQYV. The CDR3 nucleotides read TGTGCCAGCAGTTACGGGGGACGAGGGGGCGACGAGCAGTACGTC.

Comment on this clonotype: An end of the junction does not agree with germline; a read error may underlie this. The chain combines TRBV18 with TRBJ2-3; D uncertain. CDR1 KGHSH and CDR2 LQKENI come from the germline V gene. The CDR3 runs 15 residues. CDR3 nucleotides: TGTGGCAGCTCACCACTTAGTACTAGCACAGATACGCAGTATTTT. Residues: CGSSPLSTSTDTQYF.

The V and J genes are TRBV9 and TRBJ1-2, with TRBD1 identical over 8 bases. The length of the CDR3 is 15 residues. CDR1 is SGDLS and CDR2 is YYNGEE in the germline V gene. V gave up 4 bases and J gave up 2 bases; unmatched junction bases: 7. The CDR3 sequence is CASSPEDRANYGYTF. CDR3 nucleotides: TGTGCCAGCAGCCCAGAGGACAGGGCAAACTATGGCTACACCTTC.

This clonotype was found a few times. The V call is TRBV15, the J call TRBJ2-2; no definite D call. Germline V gene data show CDR1 as LNHNV and CDR2 as YYDKDF (reference sequence). V gave up 3 bases and J gave up 5 bases, with 7 bases separating them. This CDR3 spans 13 amino acids. The CDR3 sequence is CATSSVRTGELFF. Here the CDR3 DNA reads TGTGCCACCAGCAGTGTGCGGACCGGGGAGCTGTTTTTT.

This clonotype has only a few counts. The chain carries TRBV20-1 and TRBJ2-3; TRBD2 agrees at 7 bases. This CDR3 is 11 amino acids long. Germline trimming cut 5 bases from V and 6 bases from J; bases unmatched to any gene: 2. The germline V gene has CDR1 DFQATT and CDR2 SNEGSKA (reference sequence). CDR3: CSASSGDTQYF. CDR3 bases: TGCAGTGCTTCTAGCGGCGATACGCAGTATTTT.

This chain uses TRBV3-1 with TRBJ1-2; D is unclear. The V and J ends lost 1 base and 6 bases respectively, with 6 bases between them. The germline gives CDR1 LGHDT, CDR2 YNNKEL (reference sequence). The CDR3 length is 12 residues. The CDR3 region has the DNA TGTGCCAGCAGCCAAGTTACAAATGGCTACACCTTC. It specifies CASSQVTNGYTF. Together with reference TRBV3-1 and TRBJ1-2, the CDR3 gives the full variable domain: DTAVSQTPKYLVTQMGNDKSIKCEQNLGHDTMYWYKQDSKKFLKIMFSYNNKELIINETVPNRFSPKSPDKAHLNLHINSLELGDSAVYFCASSQVTNGYTFGSGTRLTVV.

J is TRBJ2-4 and V is TRBV15; 13 positions match TRBD2. This CDR3 has 15 amino acids. The germline V gene encodes CDR1 LNHNV and CDR2 YYDKDF (reference sequence). V dropped 1 base and J dropped 8; count of bases not matched to a gene: 2. This CDR3 reads CATSRGLAGGDIQYF. In nucleotides, the CDR3 is TGTGCCACCAGCAGAGGACTAGCGGGGGGTGACATTCAGTACTTC.

The chain links TRBV5-1 to TRBJ1-4; D uncertain. V shed 2 bases and J shed 8 bases, with 7 bases lying between them. CDR3 size: 12 residues. Looked up from germline, CDR1 is SGHRS and CDR2 is YFSETQ. The CDR3 DNA reads as TGCGCCAGCAGCTTCGACGGGGAAAAACTGTTTTTT. Residues: CASSFDGEKLFF.

The V gene is TRBV4-1, the J gene TRBJ1-5, with D perhaps matching TRBD1 (5 bases). Trimming took 0 bases from V and 7 from J, leaving 13 bases between them. Germline CDR1 is MGHRA and CDR2 is YSYEKL. The CDR3 spans 15 residues. DNA of the CDR3: TGCGCCAGCAGCCAAGAAGAGGGGCTAGACCAGCCCCAGCATTTT. Encoded protein: CASSQEEGLDQPQHF.

This clonotype came up many times. The J gene is TRBJ2-3, the V gene TRBV10-2, with 8 nucleotides matching TRBD2. The length of the CDR3 is 15 residues. The V and J ends lost 4 bases and 2 bases, in that order; junction bases with no gene match: 5. CDR1 and CDR2 from the germline V gene are WSHSY and SAAADI. CDR3 in DNA: TGCGCCAGCAGTGTGGGTAGCGGGATCACAGATACGCAGTATTTT. Its translation: CASSVGSGITDTQYF.

This clonotype has only one observation. This chain uses TRBV9 with TRBJ2-1; D possibly corresponds to TRBD2 (7 bases). The CDR3 extends over 14 amino acids. CDR1 SGDLS and CDR2 YYNGEE come from the germline V gene. V was cut by 0 bases and J by 6 bases, with 10 bases left in between. The CDR3 DNA reads TGTGCCAGCAGCGTAGGGGGGGGGCCCAATGAGCAGTTCTTC. This codes for CASSVGGGPNEQFF.

By share, this clonotype counts as medium-sized (0.01 to 0.1%). This chain connects TRBV24-1 to TRBJ2-3; perhaps TRBD2 as D (6 bases). V was shortened by 4 bases and J by 4 bases, with 17 bases between the two germline ends. The V gene's germline CDR1 is KGHDR and CDR2 SFDVKD. CDR3 size: 16 residues. DNA of the CDR3: TGTGCCACCAGTGACCCGACTAGTTTGGGGGCAGATACGCAGTATTTT. Amino acids: CATSDPTSLGADTQYF.

This chain links TRBV20-1 with TRBJ2-5; 12 positions match TRBD2. Germline assignment: CDR1 DFQATT and CDR2 SNEGSKA (reference sequence). The V segment lost 5 bases and the J segment 3 bases; nucleotides outside the gene matches: 7. This CDR3 region has 15 residues. CDR3 DNA sequence: TGCAGTGCTCCCGCTGGACTAGCGGGAAAAGAGACCCAGTACTTC. It is translated as CSAPAGLAGKETQYF.

V usage is TRBV6-1 and J usage is TRBJ1-1, with 8 nucleotides matching TRBD1. J was trimmed by 1 base and V by 10 bases; bases with no gene match: 5. The CDR3 is made up of 13 amino acids. Germline CDR1 reads MNHNS; CDR2 reads SASEGT. The CDR3 coding sequence is TGTGCCACCAGACAGGGGAGGAACACTGAAGCTTTCTTT. Encoded protein: CATRQGRNTEAFF.

This clonotype showed up just a few times. The gene calls are TRBV5-6 and TRBJ2-7, with 9 bases matching TRBD1. V gave up 7 bases and J gave up 4 bases; unmatched junction bases: 9. This CDR3 has 14 residues. Germline V CDR1 and CDR2: SGHDT, YYEEEE. DNA of the CDR3: TGTGCCAGCCGGCGTGGGACAGGGAATTACGAGCAGTACGTC. The encoded protein is CASRRGTGNYEQYV.

This clonotype was observed once. The J gene is TRBJ2-1, the V gene TRBV12-3 or TRBV12-4; 7 nucleotides agree with TRBD2. This CDR3 comprises 15 residues. The V gene end was trimmed by 5 bases and the J gene end by 2 bases; junction bases not matched to a gene: 6. The CDR3 protein is CASSPLRGAYNEQFF. The CDR3, as DNA: TGTGCCAGCAGTCCATTACGGGGGGCCTACAATGAGCAGTTCTTC.